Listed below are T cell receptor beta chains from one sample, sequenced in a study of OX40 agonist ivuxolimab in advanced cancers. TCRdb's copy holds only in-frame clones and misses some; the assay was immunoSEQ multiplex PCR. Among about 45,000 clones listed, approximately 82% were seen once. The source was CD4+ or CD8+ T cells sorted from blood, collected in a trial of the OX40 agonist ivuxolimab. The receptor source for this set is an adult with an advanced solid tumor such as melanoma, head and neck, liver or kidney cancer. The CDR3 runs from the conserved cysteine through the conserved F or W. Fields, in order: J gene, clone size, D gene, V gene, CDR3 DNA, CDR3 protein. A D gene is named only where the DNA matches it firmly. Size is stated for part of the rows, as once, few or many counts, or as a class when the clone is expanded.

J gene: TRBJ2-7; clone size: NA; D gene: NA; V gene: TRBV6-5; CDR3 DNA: TGTGCCAGCAGCCACGACGGTCCCTACGAGCAGTACTTC; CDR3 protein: CASSHDGPYEQYF
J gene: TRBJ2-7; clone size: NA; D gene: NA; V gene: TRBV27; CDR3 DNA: TGTGCCAGCAGTTTGTCAGGAAGTCTTCCCTACGAGCAGTACTTC; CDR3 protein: CASSLSGSLPYEQYF
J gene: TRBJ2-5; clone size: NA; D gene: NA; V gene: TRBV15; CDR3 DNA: TGTGCCACCAGTCGACTAGCCGGGGGCTGGGAGACCCAGTACTTC; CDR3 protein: CATSRLAGGWETQYF
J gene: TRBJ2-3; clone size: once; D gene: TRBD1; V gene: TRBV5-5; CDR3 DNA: TGTGCCAGCAGCGTGGGGACAGCCCTTACAGATACGCAGTATTTT; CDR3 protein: CASSVGTALTDTQYF
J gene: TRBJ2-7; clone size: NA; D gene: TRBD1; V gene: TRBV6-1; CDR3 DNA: TGTGCCAGCAATCGACAGGGAGAGAACTACGAGCAGTACTTC; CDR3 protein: CASNRQGENYEQYF
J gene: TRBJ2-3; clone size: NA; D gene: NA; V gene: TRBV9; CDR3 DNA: TGTGCCAGCAGCGCGGGGGCAGGGGCTCTTTTCCGCACAGATACGCAGTATTTT; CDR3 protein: CASSAGAGALFRTDTQYF
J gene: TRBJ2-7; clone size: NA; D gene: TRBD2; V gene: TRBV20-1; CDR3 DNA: TGCAGTGGGTGGGGGGGCTACGAGCAGTACTTC; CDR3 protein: CSGWGGYEQYF
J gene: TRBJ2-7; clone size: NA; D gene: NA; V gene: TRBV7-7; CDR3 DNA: TGTGCCAGCAGCCCCAGGAAGGGATTGTACGAGCAGTACTTC; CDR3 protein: CASSPRKGLYEQYF
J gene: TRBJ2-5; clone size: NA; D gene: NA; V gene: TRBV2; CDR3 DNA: TGTGCCAGCACCTATACGGGACTCCAAGAGACCCAGTACTTC; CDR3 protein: CASTYTGLQETQYF
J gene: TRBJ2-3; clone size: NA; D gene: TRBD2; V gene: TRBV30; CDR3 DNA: TGTGCCTGGAGTGTTGCGGGGGGGCGAAGAGATACGCAGTATTTT; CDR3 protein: CAWSVAGGRRDTQYF
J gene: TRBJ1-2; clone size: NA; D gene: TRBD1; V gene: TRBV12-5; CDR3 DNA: TGTGCTAGTGGTTTGCTAATGGGACAGGGGGGACCTTATGGCTACACCTTC; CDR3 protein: CASGLLMGQGGPYGYTF
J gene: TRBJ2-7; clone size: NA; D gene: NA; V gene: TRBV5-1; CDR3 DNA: TGCGCCAGCAGCTCAACCCCCAGCTACGAGCAGTACTTC; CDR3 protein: CASSSTPSYEQYF
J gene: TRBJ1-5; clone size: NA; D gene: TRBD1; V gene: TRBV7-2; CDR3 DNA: TGTGCCAGCAGCGCCCAGACAGGGGATCAGCCCCAGCATTTT; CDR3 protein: CASSAQTGDQPQHF
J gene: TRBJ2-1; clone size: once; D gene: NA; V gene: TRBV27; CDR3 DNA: TGTGCCAGCAGCAGTACCCTCTCCACTAGCTCCTACAATGAGCAGTTCTTC; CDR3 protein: CASSSTLSTSSYNEQFF
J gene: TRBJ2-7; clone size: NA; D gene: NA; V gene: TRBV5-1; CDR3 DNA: TGCGCCAGCAGCCCGGTGGGCTACGAGCAGTACTTC; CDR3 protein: CASSPVGYEQYF
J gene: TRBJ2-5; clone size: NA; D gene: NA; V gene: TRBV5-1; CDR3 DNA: TGCGCCAGCAGCTTGGCGAGGGGGGAGCTAGGGCAAGAGACCCAGTACTTC; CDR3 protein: CASSLARGELGQETQYF
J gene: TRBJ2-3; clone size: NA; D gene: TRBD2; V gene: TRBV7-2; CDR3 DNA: TGTGCCAGCAGCCTAAGAACTAGCGGGGGGGCCTCCCAGTATTTT; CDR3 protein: CASSLRTSGGASQYF
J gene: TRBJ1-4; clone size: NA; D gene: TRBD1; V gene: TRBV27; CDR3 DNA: TGTGCCAGCAGCAGACAGGGGTCTAATGAAAAACTGTTTTTT; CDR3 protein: CASSRQGSNEKLFF
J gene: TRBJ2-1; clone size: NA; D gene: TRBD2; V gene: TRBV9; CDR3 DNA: TGTGCCAGCAGCCCCAGCGGCGTAGCGGGAGGGTCCCCCACCTACAATGAGCAGTTCTTC; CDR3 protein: CASSPSGVAGGSPTYNEQFF
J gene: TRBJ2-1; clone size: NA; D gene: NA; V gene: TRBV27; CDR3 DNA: TGTGCCAGCAGTACCCGGGGGCTATCCTTCGATGAGCAGTTCTTC; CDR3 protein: CASSTRGLSFDEQFF
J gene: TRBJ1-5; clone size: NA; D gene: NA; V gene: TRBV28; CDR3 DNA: TGTGCCAGCAGTTTCCAAGCGACAGGCAATCAGCCCCAGCATTTT; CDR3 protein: CASSFQATGNQPQHF
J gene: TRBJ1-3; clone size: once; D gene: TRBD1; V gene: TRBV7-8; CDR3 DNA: TGTGCCAGCAGCTTAGACGACAGGGGGGATGTAAACACCATATATTTT; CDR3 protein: CASSLDDRGDVNTIYF
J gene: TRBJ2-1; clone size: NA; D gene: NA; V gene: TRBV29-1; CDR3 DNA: TGCAGCGTTCGAGTAATCCATGAGCAGTTCTTC; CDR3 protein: CSVRVIHEQFF
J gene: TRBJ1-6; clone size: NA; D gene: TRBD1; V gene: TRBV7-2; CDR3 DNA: TGTGCCAGCGCTGAAGGGGGCGCGGGAAATTCACCCCTCCACTTT; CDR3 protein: CASAEGGAGNSPLHF
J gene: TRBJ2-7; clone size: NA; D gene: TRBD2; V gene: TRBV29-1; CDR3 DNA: TGCAGCGCAGAGAGCGGGAGCTCCTACGAGCAGTACTTC; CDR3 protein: CSAESGSSYEQYF
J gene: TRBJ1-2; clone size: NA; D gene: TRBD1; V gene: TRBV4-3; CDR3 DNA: TGCGCCAGCAGCCGAGCACAGGGGGACTATGGCTACACCTTC; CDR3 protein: CASSRAQGDYGYTF
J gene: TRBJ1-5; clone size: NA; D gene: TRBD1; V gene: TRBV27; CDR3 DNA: TGTGCCAGCAGTTTGAGACCCCCCGGGACAGGGGTTTTGGGGAATCAGCCCCAGCATTTT; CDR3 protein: CASSLRPPGTGVLGNQPQHF
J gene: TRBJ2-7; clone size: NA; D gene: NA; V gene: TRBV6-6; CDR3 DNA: TGTGCCAGCAGACTTTTTGGGCGCTCCTACGAGCAGTACTTC; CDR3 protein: CASRLFGRSYEQYF
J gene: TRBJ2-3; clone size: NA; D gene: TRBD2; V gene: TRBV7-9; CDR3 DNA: TGTGCCAGCAGCCCCCGACTAGCGGGTGCTCAAGATACGCAGTATTTT; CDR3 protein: CASSPRLAGAQDTQYF
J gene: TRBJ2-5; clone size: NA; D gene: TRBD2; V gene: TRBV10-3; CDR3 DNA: TGTGCCATCAGTCCTGCCGGGACTAGCGAGACCCAGTACTTC; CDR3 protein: CAISPAGTSETQYF
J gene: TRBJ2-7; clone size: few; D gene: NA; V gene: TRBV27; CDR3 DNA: TGTGCCAGCAGTTTGACGCCCCTGACGTCCTCCTACGAGCAGTACTTC; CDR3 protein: CASSLTPLTSSYEQYF
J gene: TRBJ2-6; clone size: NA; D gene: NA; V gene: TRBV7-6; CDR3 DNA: TGTGCCAGCAGCTTGGTGGGGCCTGGGGCCAACGTCCTGACTTTC; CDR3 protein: CASSLVGPGANVLTF
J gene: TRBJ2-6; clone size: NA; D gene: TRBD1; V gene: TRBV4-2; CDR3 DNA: TGTGCCAGCGGTGGGTCGACAGGGTCCGGGGCCAACGTCCTGACTTTC; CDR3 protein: CASGGSTGSGANVLTF
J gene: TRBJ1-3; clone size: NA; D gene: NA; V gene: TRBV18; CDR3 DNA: TGTGCCAGCTCAACCGGGGGGGCGACAACTGGAAACACCATATATTTT; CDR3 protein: CASSTGGATTGNTIYF
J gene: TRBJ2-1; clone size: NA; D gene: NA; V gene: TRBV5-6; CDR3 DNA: TGTGCCAGCAGCTCAAGGACAGATTTCTACAATGAGCAGTTCTTC; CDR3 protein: CASSSRTDFYNEQFF
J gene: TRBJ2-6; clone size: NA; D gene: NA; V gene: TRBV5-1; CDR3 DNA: TGCGCCAGCAGCTTGGTGACAGGTTCGAACTCTGGGGCCAACGTCCTGACTTTC; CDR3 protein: CASSLVTGSNSGANVLTF
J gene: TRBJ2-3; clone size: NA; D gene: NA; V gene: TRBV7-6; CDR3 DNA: TGTGCCAGCAGACCTCTAGACGGGACGAAAGGTTTAACAGATACGCAGTATTTT; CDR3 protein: CASRPLDGTKGLTDTQYF
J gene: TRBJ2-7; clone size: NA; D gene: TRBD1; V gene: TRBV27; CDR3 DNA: TGTGCCAGCAGCCATCCTCCAGACAGGGGAAAATACGAGCAGTACTTC; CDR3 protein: CASSHPPDRGKYEQYF